Listed below are T cell receptor beta chains from one sample, sequenced in a study of beta chain features in type 1 diabetes. The table came from immunoSEQ multiplex PCR; TCRdb's copy has only in-frame clones and leaves some out. Here the sample spans 300,000 or so clones, approximately 15% being singletons. The sequencing sample was made of naive CD4+ T cells from blood. All receptors derive from a woman under 30 with type 1 diabetes. The CDR3 runs from the conserved cysteine through the conserved F or W. D genes are given only for firm matches. Part of the rows lack a size; the others show once, few, many or a class for expanded clones.

>TRBJ2-7|few|NA|TRBV28
CASSLQGYEQYF
TGTGCCAGCAGTTTACAGGGTTACGAGCAGTACTTC
>TRBJ2-1|NA|TRBD1|TRBV29-1
CSTRGTGGNSYNEQFF
TGCAGCACCCGTGGGACAGGGGGCAATTCCTACAATGAGCAGTTCTTC
>TRBJ2-1|NA|NA|TRBV7-9
CASSLLASSSYNEQFF
TGTGCCAGCAGCTTACTGGCCTCTTCCTCCTACAATGAGCAGTTCTTC
>TRBJ2-4|NA|TRBD1|TRBV18
CASSLTGGDNPIQYF
TGTGCCAGCTCCTTGACAGGGGGCGACAACCCCATTCAGTACTTC
>TRBJ1-1|NA|NA|TRBV7-2
CASSSYRRNTEAFF
TGTGCCAGCAGCTCTTACCGGAGGAACACTGAAGCTTTCTTT
>TRBJ2-2|few|NA|TRBV10-3
CAIRAGGRDGELFF
TGTGCCATCAGGGCCGGAGGGCGAGACGGGGAGCTGTTTTTT
>TRBJ2-3|NA|NA|TRBV7-3
CASSVTSGTQYF
TGTGCCAGCAGCGTAACTAGTGGTACGCAGTATTTT
>TRBJ2-5|NA|TRBD2|TRBV5-1
CASTPSGLAGVQTQYF
TGCGCCAGCACCCCCTCTGGACTAGCGGGAGTACAGACCCAGTACTTC
>TRBJ2-1|few|TRBD2|TRBV27
CASSPTRLAGYNEQFF
TGTGCCAGCAGTCCCACCAGACTAGCGGGTTACAATGAGCAGTTCTTC
>TRBJ1-2|NA|TRBD1|TRBV29-1
CSVGLLTGDYGYTF
TGCAGCGTTGGCCTACTGACAGGGGACTATGGCTACACCTTC
>TRBJ2-5|few|TRBD2|TRBV28
CASSFLTSGRRQETQYF
TGTGCCAGCAGTTTCCTGACTAGCGGGAGACGTCAAGAGACCCAGTACTTC
>TRBJ2-7|NA|TRBD2|TRBV28
CASSLSASGRGYEQYF
TGTGCCAGCAGTTTATCGGCTAGCGGGAGAGGATACGAGCAGTACTTC
>TRBJ2-5|NA|NA|TRBV9
CASNRGERETQYF
TGTGCCAGCAATCGTGGGGAGAGGGAGACCCAGTACTTC
>TRBJ2-5|NA|TRBD2|TRBV5-4
CASSLTRGLAGEETQYF
TGTGCCAGCAGCCTAACACGGGGCTTAGCGGGAGAAGAGACCCAGTACTTC
>TRBJ2-7|few|NA|TRBV6-6
CASRKAGGRSYEQYF
TGTGCCAGCAGGAAAGCGGGTGGGCGCTCCTACGAGCAGTACTTC
>TRBJ2-4|many|NA|TRBV28
CASSWSSAQYF
TGTGCCAGCAGTTGGTCTAGTGCTCAGTACTTC
>TRBJ2-7|few|NA|TRBV20-1
CSGSRGEQYF
TGCAGTGGCAGTCGCGGCGAGCAGTACTTC
>TRBJ2-7|NA|NA|TRBV21-1
CASSKAEAGPTYEQYF
TGTGCCAGCAGCAAAGCGGAGGCGGGACCCACCTACGAGCAGTACTTC